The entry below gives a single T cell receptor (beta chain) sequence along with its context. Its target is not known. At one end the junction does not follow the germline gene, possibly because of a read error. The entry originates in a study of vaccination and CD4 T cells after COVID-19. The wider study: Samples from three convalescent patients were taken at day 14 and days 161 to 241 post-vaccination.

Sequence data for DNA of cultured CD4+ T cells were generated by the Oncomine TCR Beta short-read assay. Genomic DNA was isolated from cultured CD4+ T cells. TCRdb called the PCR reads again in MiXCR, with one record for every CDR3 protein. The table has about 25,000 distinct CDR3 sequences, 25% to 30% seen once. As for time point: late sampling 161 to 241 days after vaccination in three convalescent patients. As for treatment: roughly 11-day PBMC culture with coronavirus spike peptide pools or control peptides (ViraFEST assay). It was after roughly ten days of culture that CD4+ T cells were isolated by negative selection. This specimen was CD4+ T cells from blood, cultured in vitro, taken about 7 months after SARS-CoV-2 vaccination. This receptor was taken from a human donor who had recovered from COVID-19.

The CDR3: CSASLGMQAF. The CDR3 region has the DNA TGCAGTGCTAGTCTCGGCATGCAAGCTTTC. The chain couples TRBV20-1 to TRBJ2-6; D gene unclear. The CDR3 covers 10 residues. Germline V gene lookup returns CDR1 DFQATT and CDR2 SNEGSKA (reference sequence).